This paragraph reports one TCR beta chain. Its antigen is unknown. This record belongs to a study of siplizumab effects on memory and regulatory T cells. Findings and caveats of the study: Mean Treg-derived proportions of mappable alloreactive CD4+ clones were around 75% for siplizumab and approximately 25% for controls. Alloreactive sequences tracing back to unstimulated CD4+ memory cells fell significantly with siplizumab.

TCRdb keeps only in-frame clones here, not all; method: immunoSEQ multiplex PCR. Altogether approximately 100,000 clones are present, roughly 94% being singletons, with the ten largest covering about 1.4%. V gave up 7 bases and J gave up 5 bases; unmatched junction bases: 13. In germline, CDR1 is MDHEN, CDR2 SYDVKM. The CDR3 has 15 residues. The chain couples TRBV28 to TRBJ2-7; 8 positions agree with TRBD2. This receptor was taken from a human donor in good health. Sequenced input: non-Treg CD4+ T cells sorted from blood. CDR3 loop: CASTLMVAGPHEQYF. The CDR3 region has the DNA TGTGCCAGCACCTTGATGGTAGCGGGACCCCACGAGCAGTACTTC.